Given below is one T cell receptor (beta chain) in context. This record belongs to a study of blood T cell repertoires in COVID-19. Study at large: Samples taken during acute and convalescent COVID-19 were collected in the United States, Italy and Spain.

Authors' methods: Amplified reference gene primers provided the basis for estimating nucleated cell counts. Generated by immunoSEQ multiplex PCR, the TCRdb table keeps only in-frame clones and is missing some. D and trimming come from the DNA, and the V and J calls and clone size come from that table. Among fewer than 200,000 clones, about 88% were seen once, and the ten largest hold roughly 2%. Trimming removed 2 bases from V and 11 bases from J, with 15 bases in between. Per the germline V gene, CDR1 is MNHEY and CDR2 is SVGAGI. The CDR3 totals 14 residues. The clonotype originates from a man younger than 30 who had recovered from COVID-19. The gene calls are TRBV6-5 and TRBJ1-4; TRBD1 is a possible D gene (5 bases). Material: peripheral blood. DNA for the CDR3: TGTGCCAGCAGTTACGGGTCCGGTGCAGGGAAACTGTTTTTT. Its protein is CASSYGSGAGKLFF.